This passage covers 5 T cell receptor beta chains from one sample sequenced in a study of blood T cell repertoires in COVID-19. Only in-frame clones appear in the TCRdb table, and some are missing; sequencing was by immunoSEQ multiplex PCR. The data show some 90,000 clones, with 75% to 90% seen just once and around 5% held by the top ten. The sequenced sample consisted of peripheral blood. The receptors come from a woman of 80 years or more with active COVID-19.

This chain joins TRBV27 and TRBJ1-3; D unresolved. Trimming took off 4 bases at V and 2 bases at J, with 9 bases between the two ends. From germline, CDR1 is MNHEY and CDR2 SMNVEV (reference sequence). The CDR3 is made up of 14 amino acids. This CDR3 reads CASSSRSTGNTIYF. CDR3 coding DNA: TGTGCCAGCAGTTCTAGGTCTACTGGAAACACCATATATTTT.

This clone occurred a few times. This chain links TRBV3-1 (or the pseudogene TRBV3-2) with TRBJ1-3; 8 bases align to TRBD1. The ends lost 4 bases at V and 4 bases at J; junction bases unmatched: 6. The CDR3 totals 15 residues. In germline, CDR1 is LGHDT, CDR2 YNNKEL (reference sequence). This CDR3 reads CASSLGTGAGNTIYF. The CDR3 DNA follows: TGTGCCAGCAGCCTCGGGACAGGAGCAGGAAACACCATATATTTT.

V is TRBV28 and J is TRBJ1-4; 10 bases map to TRBD1. The CDR3 extends over 16 amino acids. The J segment lost 7 bases and the V segment lost 6 bases, leaving 11 bases of the junction unmatched. Per germline, CDR1 MDHEN and CDR2 SYDVKM. The CDR3 DNA reads TGTGCCAGCAGCCCCTTCCCCGGGACAGGGGTTGAAAAACTGTTTTTT. Translated: CASSPFPGTGVEKLFF.

The rearrangement uses TRBV19 and TRBJ1-5, with 7 bases identical to TRBD1. J was trimmed by 4 bases and V by 5 bases; bases with no gene match: 2. There are 13 residues in the CDR3. Germline lookup yields CDR1 LNHDA and CDR2 SQIVND (reference sequence). CDR3 nucleotides: TGTGCCAGTAGTGGACAGGAAAATCAGCCCCAGCATTTT. It specifies CASSGQENQPQHF.

J is TRBJ1-2 and V is TRBV25-1; D might be TRBD1 (6 bases). CDR1 MGHDK and CDR2 SYGVNS come from the germline V gene. The CDR3 contains 13 residues. Trimming took 8 bases from V and 0 from J, leaving 10 bases between them. The CDR3 here is CASRDIANYGYTF. In nucleotides, the CDR3 is TGTGCCAGCCGGGACATTGCTAACTATGGCTACACCTTC.